The T cell receptor (beta chain) under discussion was sequenced for a study of low-dose radiotherapy and immunotherapy resistance in tumors. Study context: Cohort 1 got 0.5 Gy per fraction every 2 weeks, 6.5 Gy in total. Patients' oral aspirin dose was 300 mg daily across four cycles from cycle 1 day 1.

The donors, trial participants, received nivolumab, ipilimumab, aspirin, low-dose cyclophosphamide and low-dose radiotherapy. Primers targeting TRAV and TRBV primed first-strand cDNA, covering alpha and beta chains. The TCRs were subjected to amplification over about 19 PCR cycles employing a constant-region primer in conjunction with a V-primer adapter. TCRdb recomputed calls from the reads with MiXCR, one row per CDR3 protein. This table has around 8,200 distinct CDR3 sequences, about 61% appearing once. Germline V gives CDR1 ENHRY, CDR2 SYGVKD. CDR3 length: 13 residues. Trimming removed 7 bases from V and 4 bases from J; junction bases left unmatched: 3.

The chain links TRBV10-3 to TRBJ2-1, with TRBD2 matching over 8 bases. This TCR came from a human donor with advanced metastatic prostate, ovarian, gallbladder or colorectal cancer (not recorded which). This table probably holds off-target reads from a library built for another chain. CDR3 bases: TGTGCCATCATGCGGGGGGAGTACAATGAGCAGTTCTTC. Protein product: CAIMRGEYNEQFF.